One and the same sample provided the 19 T cell receptor beta chains below, sequenced in a study of tumor and adjacent non-tumor tissue in lung cancer. This sample's RNA came from whole unsorted tissue. TCRbeta libraries were built with three rounds of nested PCR, modified from ARM-PCR. Via MiXCR, TCRdb re-called the multiplex PCR reads, giving one row per CDR3 protein. This sample has some 200,000 distinct CDR3 sequences, with over 55% found just once. Input material: lung tumor tissue. The receptor set was obtained from a man aged 55-75 years with non-small cell lung cancer.

A word on this clonotype: Since the CDR3 does not end with the conserved phenylalanine or tryptophan, this likely comes from a read error. The chain couples TRBV20-1 to TRBJ1-2; the D gene is possibly TRBD1 (5 bases). Per the germline V gene, CDR1 is DFQATT and CDR2 is SNEGSKA (reference sequence). CDR3 length: 13 residues. CDR3: CSVRDHGGYGYTL. CDR3 nucleotide sequence: TGCAGTGTTAGAGATCACGGGGGATATGGCTACACCTTA.

The chain uses TRBV4-3 and TRBJ2-3, with D uncertain. This CDR3 is 13 amino acids long. Between the trimmed V and J ends, which lost 0 bases and 11 bases, there was a span of 12 bases. Germline-derived CDR1 and CDR2 are LGHNA and YSLEER. CDR3 region: CASSQENAGMQYF. The CDR3 region has the DNA TGCGCCAGCAGCCAAGAGAATGCAGGTATGCAGTATTTT.

Details on this clonotype: This may be a read error: a much more frequent sequence differs by one nucleotide. V gene TRBV12-3 or TRBV12-4 combines with J gene TRBJ2-7; D uncertain. With 5 bases removed from V and 5 bases from J, the gap between germline ends came to 16 bases. CDR3 length: 14 amino acids. The CDR3, as DNA: TGTGCCAGCAGTCCCTGGGTCTCGAAAAACGAGCAGTACTTC. Amino acids: CASSPWVSKNEQYF.

The chain links TRBV24-1 to TRBJ2-3, with 9 bases lining up with TRBD2. This CDR3 contains 16 residues. Germline-derived CDR1 and CDR2 are KGHDR and SFDVKD. V trimming: 4 bases; J trimming: 5 bases; junction bases outside the gene matches: 9. The CDR3 coding sequence is TGTGCCACCAGTGAACCTATAGCGGGAGAGGGAGATACGCAGTATTTT. Translating it yields CATSEPIAGEGDTQYF.

The chain carries TRBV12-3 or TRBV12-4 and TRBJ2-3; possibly TRBD2 for D (5 bases). The CDR3 is 15 amino acids. Between the trimmed V and J ends, which lost 8 bases and 0 bases, there was a span of 15 bases. CDR3 region: CASGISGVSTDTQYF. The CDR3 nucleotides are TGTGCCAGCGGAATCAGCGGAGTCAGCACAGATACGCAGTATTTT.

Notes on this clonotype: This may come from a read error, since a much larger clone is one base off. J is TRBJ1-5 and V is TRBV12-3 or TRBV12-4, with D possibly TRBD1 on 6 matching bases. This CDR3 is 15 amino acids long. CDR3 sequence reads: CARSFPGASNQPQHF. The CDR3 DNA follows: TGTGCCAGGAGTTTCCCGGGGGCGAGCAATCAGCCCCAGCATTTT.

Within the sample, this clonotype is medium-sized. The chain joins TRBV20-1 to TRBJ2-7; the D gene is possibly TRBD1 (6 bases). This CDR3 region has 14 residues. CDR1 and CDR2 (germline): DFQATT, SNEGSKA (reference sequence). V dropped 3 bases and J dropped 0 bases, with 12 bases sitting between them. In DNA, the CDR3 is TGCAGTGCTAGTAAGGGACACAACTCCTACGAGCAGTACTTC. Translated, it gives CSASKGHNSYEQYF.

This clonotype was detected only a few times. Being one base from a much bigger clone, this may be a read error. This sequence joins TRBV11-3 and TRBJ2-5; 11 bases are shared with TRBD2. V shed 0 bases and J 4 bases; nucleotides not matched to a gene: 4. The CDR3 spans 16 residues. Germline V CDR1 and CDR2: SGHNT, YENEEA. The CDR3: CASSLDSGRVGETQYF. The CDR3 DNA reads TGTGCCAGCAGCTTAGATAGCGGGAGGGTCGGAGAGACCCAGTACTTC. The entire variable domain, with the rest obtained from reference TRBV11-3 and TRBJ2-5, is as follows: EAGVVQSPRYKIIEKKQPVAFWCNPISGHNTLYWYLQNLGQGPELLIRYENEEAVDDSQLPKDRFSAERLKGVDSTLKIQPAELGDSAVYLCASSLDSGRVGETQYFGPGTRLLVL.

This clonotype was recorded at least ten times. The chain links TRBV29-1 to TRBJ2-1, with 7 bases identical to TRBD1. This CDR3 region has 12 residues. Looked up from germline, CDR1 is SQVTM and CDR2 is ANQGSEA. Unmatched junction bases numbered 11, after V lost 3 bases and J lost 15 bases. The CDR3 nucleotides are TGCAGCGTTGAGGTCTACCGGGACAGCGTGTTCTTC. As protein: CSVEVYRDSVFF.

The chain is built from TRBV12-3 or TRBV12-4 and TRBJ2-5, with D possibly being TRBD2 (5 bases). The CDR3 has 13 amino acids. Trimming left V 5 bases short and J 5 bases short, with 12 bases between. The CDR3 loop is CASSVLRDETQYF. As DNA, the CDR3 is TGTGCCAGCAGTGTGTTGAGGGATGAGACCCAGTACTTC.

Concerning this clonotype itself: Sequence at one end of the junction differs from germline and may be a read error. The chain joins TRBV20-1 to TRBJ1-5; possible D gene TRBD1, 5 bases. The CDR3 covers 14 residues. Germline lookup yields CDR1 DFQATT and CDR2 SNEGSKA (reference sequence). The CDR3 coding sequence is TGCTGTGCGAGAACGGGGACTACCAATCAGCCCCAGCATTTT. Translation: CCARTGTTNQPQHF.

A note on this clonotype: This may arise from a read error, as a much more abundant clone is one base away. The chain combines TRBV28 with TRBJ1-2; TRBD1 is a possible D gene (6 bases). This CDR3 region has 16 residues. Looked up from germline, CDR1 is MDHEN and CDR2 is SYDVKM. DNA for the CDR3: TGTGACAGCAGTTTACCCGGGACAAAGACTAACTATGGCTACACCTTC. Translated: CDSSLPGTKTNYGYTF.

CDR3 sequence reads: CAGINGQGHSYNEQFF. The DNA for the CDR3 is TGCGCAGGCATCAACGGACAGGGTCACTCCTACAATGAGCAGTTCTTC. This chain connects TRBV5-1 to TRBJ2-1; 8 nucleotides agree with TRBD1. The CDR3 length is 16 residues. The germline CDR1 and CDR2 sequences are SGHRS and YFSETQ.

A note on this clonotype: Given the absence of the conserved phenylalanine or tryptophan at the CDR3 end, a read error is likely. V and J are TRBV4-3 and TRBJ2-2; 8 bases are shared with TRBD1. The CDR3 has 16 amino acids. The trim removed 0 bases at V and 6 bases at J, leaving 6 bases unmatched. Germline V lookup: CDR1 LGHNA, CDR2 YSLEER. Written as DNA, the CDR3 is TGCGCCAGCAGCCAAGATTTGACACAGGGGGCCGGGGAGCTGTTTATT. It translates to CASSQDLTQGAGELFI.

A few counts support this clonotype. The chain employs TRBV6-2 or TRBV6-3 and TRBJ2-1; TRBD2 agrees at 14 bases. Trimming at V came to 6 bases and at J to 4 bases, leaving 17 bases not matched to a gene. The CDR3 has 20 residues. CDR1 and CDR2 from the germline V gene are MNHEY and SVGEGT. The CDR3 is CASSSRTSGGPLGGYNEQFF. CDR3 nucleotide sequence: TGTGCCAGCAGCTCCCGGACTAGCGGGGGGCCCCTTGGGGGGTACAATGAGCAGTTCTTC.

This chain links TRBV12-3 or TRBV12-4 with TRBJ2-5, with a possible D match to TRBD2 (6 bases). CDR3 length equals 13 residues. The V end was cut by 4 bases, the J end by 9 bases, with 15 bases between. The CDR3 nucleotides are TGTGCCAGCAGTTGGGGCGGGATGGGGCCCCAGTACTTC. It is translated as CASSWGGMGPQYF.

About this clonotype itself: The junction does not match germline at one end; this may be a read error. The CDR3 DNA reads TGTGACAGCAGGCAACTAGCTGGCGGCACCGGGGAGCTGTTCTTT. Translating gives CDSRQLAGGTGELFF. The V call is TRBV11-1, the J call TRBJ2-2; maybe TRBD2 (6 bases). Germline V lookup: CDR1 SGHAT, CDR2 FQDESV (reference sequence). This CDR3 is built from 15 residues.

On this clonotype itself: A read error may produce the germline difference seen at one junction end. The J gene is TRBJ2-1, the V gene TRBV29-1; D ambiguous. Germline values: CDR1 SQVTM, CDR2 ANQGSEA. This CDR3 spans 11 amino acids. The CDR3 DNA reads as TGCAGCGTTGCCCCAAACAATGATCAGTTCTTC. Its translation: CSVAPNNDQFF.

This clonotype was counted a single time. The CDR3 carries no conserved terminal phenylalanine or tryptophan, so it likely arises from a read error. The rearrangement joins TRBV7-9 to TRBJ2-3, with TRBD2 matching 10 bases. CDR3 size: 17 residues. Germline assignment: CDR1 SEHNR and CDR2 FQNEAQ (reference sequence). The CDR3 bases are TGTGCTAGCAGCTTAGATCTAGCGGGAGTCGGCACAGATACGCAGTATTCT. This sequence encodes CASSLDLAGVGTDTQYS.